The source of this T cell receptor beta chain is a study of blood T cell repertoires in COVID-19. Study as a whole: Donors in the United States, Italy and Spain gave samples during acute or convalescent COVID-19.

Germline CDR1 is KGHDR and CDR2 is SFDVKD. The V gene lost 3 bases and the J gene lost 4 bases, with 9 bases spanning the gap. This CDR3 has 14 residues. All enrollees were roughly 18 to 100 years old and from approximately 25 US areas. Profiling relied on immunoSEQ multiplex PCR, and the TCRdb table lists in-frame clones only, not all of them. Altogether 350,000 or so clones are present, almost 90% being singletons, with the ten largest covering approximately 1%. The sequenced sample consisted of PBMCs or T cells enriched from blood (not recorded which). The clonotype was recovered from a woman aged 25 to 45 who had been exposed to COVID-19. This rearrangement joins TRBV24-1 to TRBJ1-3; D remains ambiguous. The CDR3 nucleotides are TGTGCCACCAGTGATCCCAGGTCCGGAAACACCATATATTTT. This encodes CATSDPRSGNTIYF.